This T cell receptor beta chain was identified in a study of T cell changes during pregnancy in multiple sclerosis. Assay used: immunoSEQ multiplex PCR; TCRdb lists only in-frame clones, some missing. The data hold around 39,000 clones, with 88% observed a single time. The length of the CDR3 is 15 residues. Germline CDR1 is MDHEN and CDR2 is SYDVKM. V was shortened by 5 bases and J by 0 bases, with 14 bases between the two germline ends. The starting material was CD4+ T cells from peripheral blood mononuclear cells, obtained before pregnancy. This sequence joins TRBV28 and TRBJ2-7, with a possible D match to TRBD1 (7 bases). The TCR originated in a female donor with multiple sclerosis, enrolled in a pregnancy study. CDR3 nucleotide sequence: TGTGCCAGCAGTCCAGGGGGGACAACCTCCTACGAGCAGTACTTC. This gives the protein CASSPGGTTSYEQYF.